A selection of T cell receptor beta chains follows, all from one sample in a study of Ad26.COV2.S vaccination and SARS-CoV-2 variants. TCRdb's table, derived via immunoSEQ multiplex PCR, lists solely in-frame clones and lacks some. The sample contains about 250,000 clones, around 87% of which appear only once. The source material was peripheral blood, sampled in a trial of Ad26.COV2.S vaccine versus placebo. The source of these receptors is a person aged 18-60 years who received the Ad26.COV2.S COVID-19 vaccine or a placebo. CDR3s include the opening cysteine and the closing phenylalanine or tryptophan. The D gene is left open where the match is weak. Not every row has a clone size; where given, it reads once, few, many or a size class.

v_gene	j_gene	d_gene	abundance	CDR3aa	CDR3nt
TRBV19	TRBJ2-7	-	-	CASRYRDRSSYEQYF	TGTGCCAGTAGATATCGGGACCGCTCCTCCTACGAGCAGTACTTC
TRBV5-1	TRBJ1-1	TRBD1	-	CASSLLRGLNTEAFF	TGCGCCAGCAGCCTCCTCAGGGGGTTGAACACTGAAGCTTTCTTT
TRBV20-1	TRBJ2-7	-	-	CSASGQTGNEQYF	TGCAGTGCTAGTGGACAAACCGGCAACGAGCAGTACTTC
TRBV30	TRBJ1-1	-	once	CAWRQGATEAFF	TGTGCCTGGAGACAGGGAGCCACTGAAGCTTTCTTT
TRBV4-1	TRBJ1-2	-	-	CASSRAEGGNYGYTF	TGCGCCAGCAGCCGAGCAGAAGGGGGAAACTATGGCTACACCTTC
TRBV7-2	TRBJ1-5	-	-	CASSLDLSNQPQHF	TGTGCCAGCAGCCTGGATCTCAGCAATCAGCCCCAGCATTTT
TRBV5-4	TRBJ2-7	-	-	CASSVGGIYEQYF	TGTGCCAGCAGCGTAGGGGGGATTTACGAGCAGTACTTC
TRBV25-1	TRBJ1-3	TRBD1	-	CASSDWTGRSDTIYF	TGTGCCAGCAGTGATTGGACAGGAAGGTCCGACACCATATATTTT
TRBV2	TRBJ1-1	-	few	CASSEARGLGTEAFF	TGTGCCAGCAGTGAAGCGCGGGGTCTGGGCACTGAAGCTTTCTTT
TRBV18	TRBJ2-7	TRBD1	-	CASSPTVGQGPYEQYF	TGTGCCAGCTCACCCACGGTCGGACAGGGCCCCTACGAGCAGTACTTC
TRBV4-1	TRBJ1-4	TRBD1	-	CASSRDRGLEEKLFF	TGCGCCAGCAGCCGAGACAGGGGGCTTGAGGAAAAACTGTTTTTT
TRBV6-5	TRBJ2-1	-	-	CASSYSLAGVVDEQFF	TGTGCCAGCAGTTACTCGTTGGCAGGGGTAGTCGATGAGCAGTTCTTC
TRBV7-2	TRBJ1-1	-	few	CASSFQGLITEAFF	TGTGCCAGCAGCTTCCAGGGCTTGATTACTGAAGCTTTCTTT
TRBV4-3	TRBJ2-1	-	-	CASSQETRGEQFF	TGCGCCAGCAGCCAAGAAACCCGGGGGGAGCAGTTCTTC
TRBV5-8	TRBJ1-1	-	few	CASRRRGMNTEAFF	TGTGCCAGCAGGAGGCGGGGGATGAACACTGAAGCTTTCTTT
TRBV2	TRBJ2-1	TRBD2	few	CASSEGTSGSYNEQFF	TGTGCCAGCAGTGAAGGAACTAGCGGTTCCTACAATGAGCAGTTCTTC
TRBV13	TRBJ1-2	-	-	CASSLDSFYGYTF	TGTGCCAGCAGCTTGGACAGCTTCTATGGCTACACCTTC
TRBV7-7	TRBJ2-1	-	-	CASSLGSVDSSYNEQFF	TGTGCTAGCAGCTTAGGGAGCGTCGACAGCTCCTACAATGAGCAGTTCTTC
TRBV10-1	TRBJ2-7	-	-	CASSVQRFYEQYF	TGCGCCAGCAGTGTACAGAGATTCTACGAGCAGTACTTC
TRBV2	TRBJ2-3	TRBD2	-	CASSEVKASGGASQYF	TGTGCCAGCAGTGAAGTAAAGGCTAGCGGGGGGGCTTCGCAGTATTTT
TRBV30	TRBJ2-6	-	-	CAWTPTGTGANVLTF	TGTGCCTGGACCCCTACAGGGACTGGGGCCAACGTCCTGACTTTC
TRBV3-1/TRBV3-2	TRBJ2-7	TRBD2	-	CASSPDLAGGPRDEQYF	TGTGCCAGCAGCCCGGATCTCGCGGGAGGGCCTAGGGACGAGCAGTACTTC
TRBV4-2	TRBJ1-6	TRBD1	once	CASSRQGGGGNNSPLHF	TGTGCCAGCAGCCGACAGGGAGGGGGCGGTAATAATTCACCCCTCCACTTT
TRBV30	TRBJ1-2	-	-	CAWSRDQMGGHGYTF	TGTGCCTGGAGCCGAGACCAGATGGGGGGTCATGGCTACACCTTC
TRBV18	TRBJ2-7	TRBD2	-	CATTPGTGGGEQYF	TGTGCCACCACACCGGGGACGGGAGGGGGCGAGCAGTACTTC
TRBV5-1	TRBJ1-5	-	-	CASSLAGGYNQPQHF	TGCGCCAGCAGCTTGGCCGGGGGTTACAATCAGCCCCAGCATTTT
TRBV14	TRBJ2-1	-	-	CASSLRQRTPYNEQFF	TGTGCCAGCAGCCTTCGACAGAGAACTCCCTACAATGAGCAGTTCTTC
TRBV12-3/TRBV12-4	TRBJ2-2	TRBD1	-	CASRWTGAGELFF	TGTGCCAGCAGATGGACAGGGGCCGGGGAGCTGTTTTTT
TRBV5-1	TRBJ2-7	-	-	CASSFDSTPIYEQYF	TGCGCCAGCAGCTTCGACAGTACCCCTATCTACGAGCAGTACTTC
TRBV23-1	TRBJ1-2	TRBD1	-	CAKVQLDQGAPGYTF	TGCGCCAAAGTTCAACTCGACCAGGGGGCGCCTGGCTACACCTTC
TRBV5-1	TRBJ1-3	-	-	CASSEGESGNTIYF	TGCGCCAGCAGCGAAGGGGAATCTGGAAACACCATATATTTT
TRBV5-1	TRBJ2-2	-	-	CASSLIQGNTGELFF	TGCGCCAGCAGCTTAATACAGGGGAACACCGGGGAGCTGTTTTTT
TRBV6-1	TRBJ2-7	-	-	CASSENNRDYEQYF	TGTGCCAGCAGTGAAAATAACAGGGACTACGAGCAGTACTTC
TRBV18	TRBJ1-2	-	-	CASSPDPRFYGYTF	TGTGCCAGCTCACCCGACCCAAGGTTCTATGGCTACACCTTC
TRBV5-4	TRBJ1-6	-	-	CASSLQGNSPLHF	TGTGCCAGCAGCTTGCAAGGGAATTCACCCCTCCACTTT
TRBV13	TRBJ2-1	TRBD2	-	CASSPGRSGGYNEQFF	TGTGCCAGCAGCCCAGGCAGGAGCGGGGGTTACAATGAGCAGTTCTTC
TRBV6-2/TRBV6-3	TRBJ1-2	-	-	CASSFSNYGYTF	TGTGCCAGCAGTTTCAGTAACTATGGCTACACCTTC
TRBV12-3/TRBV12-4	TRBJ2-5	-	-	CASSLLGETQYF	TGTGCCAGCAGTTTACTAGGAGAGACCCAGTACTTC
TRBV6-5	TRBJ2-7	-	-	CASSPWGSSYEQYF	TGTGCCAGCAGTCCCTGGGGGTCCTCCTACGAGCAGTACTTC
TRBV6-2/TRBV6-3	TRBJ2-1	TRBD1	-	CASSYSRQGDNEQFF	TGTGCCAGCAGTTACTCCCGTCAGGGGGACAATGAGCAGTTCTTC
TRBV7-9	TRBJ1-1	-	-	CASSLAGLNTEAFF	TGTGCCAGCAGCTTAGCTGGTTTGAACACTGAAGCTTTCTTT
TRBV2	TRBJ2-1	TRBD1	-	CASRGTVLNEQFF	TGTGCCAGCAGGGGGACAGTACTCAATGAGCAGTTCTTC
TRBV19	TRBJ1-2	-	-	CASSISQEGGYTF	TGTGCCAGTAGTATATCCCAGGAGGGCGGCTACACCTTC
TRBV24-1	TRBJ2-1	TRBD1	-	CATSDSGQGNNEQFF	TGTGCCACCAGTGACTCGGGACAGGGTAACAATGAGCAGTTCTTC
TRBV28	TRBJ1-3	-	-	CASSLDRAGNTIYF	TGTGCCAGCAGTTTGGACAGAGCTGGAAACACCATATATTTT
TRBV7-2	TRBJ1-1	-	-	CASSSRSQGATEAFF	TGTGCCAGCAGCTCGCGCTCGCAGGGTGCCACTGAAGCTTTCTTT
TRBV7-2	TRBJ2-7	TRBD2	-	CASSRSGGRFEQYF	TGTGCCAGCAGCCGCAGCGGGGGCCGGTTTGAGCAGTACTTC
TRBV14	TRBJ1-2	-	-	CASSQGLYGYTF	TGTGCCAGCAGCCAAGGGCTGTATGGCTACACCTTC
TRBV12-5	TRBJ2-7	-	-	CASGFGDRYEQYF	TGTGCTAGTGGTTTTGGCGACCGCTACGAGCAGTACTTC
TRBV5-4	TRBJ2-3	-	-	CASSHPRESKDTQYF	TGTGCCAGCAGCCACCCCAGGGAATCGAAGGATACGCAGTATTTT
TRBV5-1	TRBJ1-6	TRBD1	-	CASSGQGGGSPLHF	TGCGCCAGCAGTGGACAGGGTGGTGGCTCACCCCTCCACTTT
TRBV14	TRBJ1-5	-	-	CASSQATGTPNQPQHF	TGTGCCAGCAGCCAGGCCACCGGGACACCAAATCAGCCCCAGCATTTT
TRBV7-9	TRBJ1-1	-	-	CASSLQGFLNTEAFF	TGTGCCAGCAGCTTACAGGGCTTCTTGAACACTGAAGCTTTCTTT